Each of the 16 T cell receptor beta chains below was sequenced from the same sample in a study of long-term antiretroviral therapy in people with HIV. Sequencing relied on immunoSEQ assay v3.0, run at survey level. Some clones are missing from TCRdb's copy, which holds only in-frame ones; the method was immunoSEQ multiplex PCR. The data hold 38,000 or so clones, with 75% to 90% observed a single time. Source: unsorted PBMCs, taken 1.5 years after starting antiretroviral therapy. The receptors shown here come from a man aged 18 to 30 with HIV.

There are a few counts of this clone. This chain uses TRBV14 with TRBJ2-7; D may be TRBD1 or TRBD2 (5 bases each). The V gene lost 1 base and the J gene lost 5 bases, with 9 bases spanning the gap. Germline loops: CDR1 SGHDN, CDR2 FVKESK. The CDR3 length is 13 residues. DNA of the CDR3: TGTGCCAGCAGCCAAGCGGGGCACGACGAGCAGTACTTC. The encoded protein is CASSQAGHDEQYF. Supplemented by reference TRBV14 and TRBJ2-7, the full variable domain reads EAGVTQFPSHSVIEKGQTVTLRCDPISGHDNLYWYRRVMGKEIKFLLHFVKESKQDESGMPNNRFLAERTGGTYSTLKVQPAELEDSGVYFCASSQAGHDEQYFGPGTRLTVT.

J is TRBJ2-7 and V is TRBV7-9, with no clear D. The CDR3 spans 12 residues. Per germline, CDR1 SEHNR and CDR2 FQNEAQ (reference sequence). Trimming stripped 8 bases from V and 0 bases from J, with 8 bases between. The CDR3 coding sequence is TGTGCCAGCGGCGGCGCCTCCTACGAGCAGTACTTC. Translation: CASGGASYEQYF.

By share, this clone counts as medium-sized. The CDR3 DNA reads as TGTGCCAGCAGCCAAGCACGGGACGGGGCCCAGCATTTT. This sequence encodes CASSQARDGAQHF. The rearrangement links TRBV14 to TRBJ1-5, with a possible D match to TRBD1 (5 bases). CDR3 length: 13 amino acids. The ends were cut back, 1 base at V and 11 bases at J, with 12 bases in the middle. The germline gives CDR1 SGHDN, CDR2 FVKESK.

The V gene is TRBV5-1, the J gene TRBJ2-7; 12 bases fit TRBD2. CDR1 and CDR2 (germline): SGHRS, YFSETQ. The CDR3 has 15 amino acids. J was trimmed by 4 bases and V by 5 bases; bases with no gene match: 7. CDR3 loop: CASRAGTSGFYEQYF. Here the CDR3 DNA reads TGCGCCAGCAGAGCGGGGACTAGCGGGTTTTACGAGCAGTACTTC.

The chain couples TRBV6-1 to TRBJ2-3; D is possibly TRBD1 or TRBD2 (5 bases each). The CDR3 contains 18 residues. V was pared by 2 bases and J by 2 bases, with 20 bases between. Germline V CDR1 and CDR2: MNHNS, SASEGT. The CDR3 sequence is CASSERMDRDGSTDTQYF. The CDR3 coding sequence is TGTGCCAGCAGTGAACGCATGGACCGGGACGGATCCACAGATACGCAGTATTTT.

The chain joins TRBV19 to TRBJ2-1; maybe TRBD1 (7 bases). CDR1 is LNHDA, CDR2 SQIVND, per germline (reference sequence). V lost 6 bases to trimming and J lost 7 bases, with 22 bases between them. The length of the CDR3 is 16 residues. Here the CDR3 DNA reads TGTGCCAGTAGCACTCCCCCAGGGGGGAATTTGAATGAGCAGTTCTTC. Amino acids: CASSTPPGGNLNEQFF.

This clone was seen a few times. The rearrangement joins TRBV5-1 to TRBJ2-7, with D possibly being TRBD1 (6 bases). CDR3 length equals 15 residues. In germline, CDR1 is SGHRS, CDR2 YFSETQ. Trimming took off 4 bases at V and 0 bases at J, with 14 bases between the two ends. CDR3 residues: CASSERGFPSYEQYF. DNA of the CDR3: TGCGCCAGCAGCGAAAGGGGGTTTCCCTCCTACGAGCAGTACTTC.

The rearrangement joins TRBV28 to TRBJ1-1, with D unclear. The CDR3 has 13 amino acids. The V and J ends lost 7 bases and 8 bases respectively, with 17 bases between them. CDR1 MDHEN and CDR2 SYDVKM come from the germline V gene. CDR3 bases: TGTGCCAGCACTCCTTACCCAACCATCGAAGCTTTCTTT. Amino acid sequence: CASTPYPTIEAFF.

This chain connects TRBV5-4 to TRBJ2-5; weak D call: TRBD2 (6 bases). Germline CDR1 is SGHNT and CDR2 is YYREEE (reference sequence). CDR3 length: 16 amino acids. Trimming took 3 bases from V and 3 from J, leaving 18 bases between them. This chain's CDR3 is CASSSTFGLRKETQYF. In nucleotides, the CDR3 is TGTGCCAGCAGCTCCACCTTTGGACTAAGAAAAGAGACCCAGTACTTC. Supplemented by reference TRBV5-4 and TRBJ2-5, the full variable domain reads ETGVTQSPTHLIKTRGQQVTLRCSSQSGHNTVSWYQQALGQGPQFIFQYYREEENGRGNFPPRFSGLQFPNYSSELNVNALELDDSALYLCASSSTFGLRKETQYFGPGTRLLVL.

The gene calls are TRBV4-3 and TRBJ2-2; D call uncertain. Trimming pared 0 bases from V and 6 bases from J, leaving 14 bases between. The CDR3 covers 16 residues. CDR1 is LGHNA and CDR2 is YSLEER in the germline V gene. The CDR3 protein is CASSQDRSGFAGELFF. The CDR3 nucleotides read TGCGCCAGCAGCCAAGATCGGAGTGGGTTCGCCGGGGAGCTGTTTTTT.

The chain is built from TRBV9 and TRBJ1-1; D is uncertain. This CDR3 is built from 14 residues. V lost 0 bases and J 5 bases, leaving 11 bases between the germline ends. Germline loops: CDR1 SGDLS, CDR2 YYNGEE. The CDR3 loop reads CASSVAGERTEAFF. CDR3 nucleotide sequence: TGTGCCAGCAGCGTAGCCGGTGAGAGGACTGAAGCTTTCTTT.

The chain joins TRBV28 to TRBJ2-7, with 7 bases lining up with TRBD2. After removal of 2 bases from V and 5 bases from J, the junction contained 9 bases not matched to a gene. The germline V gene has CDR1 MDHEN and CDR2 SYDVKM. The length of the CDR3 is 15 residues. CDR3 region: CASSLGAGVFNEQYF. For the CDR3, the DNA is TGTGCCAGCAGTTTAGGGGCGGGAGTGTTTAACGAGCAGTACTTC. The complete variable domain, with remaining parts taken from reference TRBV28 and TRBJ2-7, reads DVKVTQSSRYLVKRTGEKVFLECVQDMDHENMFWYRQDPGLGLRLIYFSYDVKMKEKGDIPEGYSVSREKKERFSLILESASTNQTSMYLCASSLGAGVFNEQYFGPGTRLTVT.

The chain combines TRBV10-1 with TRBJ2-3; weak D call: TRBD2 (6 bases). The CDR3 sequence is 15 residues long. V gave up 4 bases and J gave up 3 bases, with 14 bases separating them. In germline, CDR1 is WNHNN, CDR2 SYGVQD (reference sequence). CDR3 DNA: TGCGCCAGCAGTGTGGGCGGAGGGACGACAGATACGCAGTATTTT. It is translated as CASSVGGGTTDTQYF.

The chain carries TRBV5-1 and TRBJ2-2; D possibly matches TRBD1 or TRBD2 (6 bases each). Germline CDR1 SGHRS, CDR2 YFSETQ. V lost 4 bases to trimming and J lost 5 bases, with 12 bases between them. The CDR3 has 14 amino acids. The CDR3 coding sequence is TGCGCCAGCAGCCGACTAGGGGGGACCGGGGAGCTGTTTTTT. This codes for CASSRLGGTGELFF.

The V call is TRBV27, the J call TRBJ2-7; 8 bases fit TRBD2. The CDR3 loop spans 15 amino acids. Trimming removed 3 bases from V and 4 bases from J; junction bases left unmatched: 8. CDR1 and CDR2 (germline): MNHEY, SMNVEV (reference sequence). The CDR3 loop is CASSFLREGPYEQYF. CDR3 coding DNA: TGTGCCAGCAGTTTCCTCCGGGAGGGCCCGTACGAGCAGTACTTC.

This clone was seen only a few times. V gene TRBV7-9 combines with J gene TRBJ1-5; D is perhaps TRBD1 (6 bases). Per the germline V gene, CDR1 is SEHNR and CDR2 is FQNEAQ (reference sequence). This CDR3 is built from 13 residues. V was clipped by 5 bases and J by 3 bases, with 8 bases between them. The DNA for the CDR3 is TGTGCCAGCAGCCGACAGGTCAATCAGCCCCAGCATTTT. Its translation is CASSRQVNQPQHF.